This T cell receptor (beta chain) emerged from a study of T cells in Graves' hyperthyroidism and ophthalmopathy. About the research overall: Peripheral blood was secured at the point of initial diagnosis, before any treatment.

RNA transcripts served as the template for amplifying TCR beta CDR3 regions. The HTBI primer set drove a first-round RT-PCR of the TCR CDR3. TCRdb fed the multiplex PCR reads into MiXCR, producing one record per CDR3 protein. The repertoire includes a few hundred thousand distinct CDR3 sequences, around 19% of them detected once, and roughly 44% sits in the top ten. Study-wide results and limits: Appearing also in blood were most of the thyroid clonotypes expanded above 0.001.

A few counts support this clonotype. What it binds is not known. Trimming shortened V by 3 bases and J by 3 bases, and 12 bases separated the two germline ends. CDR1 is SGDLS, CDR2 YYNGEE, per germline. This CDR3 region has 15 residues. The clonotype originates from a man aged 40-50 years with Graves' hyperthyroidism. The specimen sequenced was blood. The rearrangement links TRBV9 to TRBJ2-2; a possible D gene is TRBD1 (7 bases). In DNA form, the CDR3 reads TGTGCCAGCAGCGCCCAGGGGGGATACACCGGGGAGCTGTTTTTT. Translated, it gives CASSAQGGYTGELFF.